A single sample gave rise to the 12 T cell receptor beta chains below, sequenced in a study of T cell responses to AZD1222 COVID-19 vaccine. Clones were sequenced by immunoSEQ multiplex PCR, and TCRdb holds only the in-frame ones, with some missing. Here the sample spans roughly 92,000 clones, around nine tenths being singletons. The material sequenced was peripheral blood, taken 28 days after the second AZD1222 dose. The receptors derive from an adult who received the AZD1222 COVID-19 vaccine.

The chain joins TRBV19 to TRBJ2-6; possibly TRBD1 for D (6 bases). Between the trimmed V and J ends, which lost 5 bases and 0 bases, there was a span of 14 bases. The CDR3 has 17 amino acids. Looked up from germline, CDR1 is LNHDA and CDR2 is SQIVND (reference sequence). The chain's CDR3 is CASSPAGVTSGANVLTF. The CDR3 bases are TGTGCCAGTAGTCCGGCAGGGGTAACCTCTGGGGCCAACGTCCTGACTTTC.

The chain is built from TRBV11-2 and TRBJ1-1; no reliable D call. CDR3 size: 13 residues. The germline CDR1 and CDR2 sequences are SGHAT and FQNNGV. The V gene lost 5 bases and the J gene lost 5 bases, with 12 bases spanning the gap. Here the CDR3 DNA reads TGTGCCAGCAGCCTCACTCTAGAAACTGAAGCTTTCTTT. Protein sequence: CASSLTLETEAFF.

The V and J genes are TRBV6-5 and TRBJ1-5, with D tentatively TRBD1 (6 bases). This CDR3 region has 13 residues. CDR1 and CDR2 (germline): MNHEY, SVGAGI. V lost 6 bases, J lost 3 bases, and 9 bases lay in between. The chain's CDR3 is CASRRTVNQPQHF. In DNA, the CDR3 is TGTGCCAGCAGAAGGACAGTCAATCAGCCCCAGCATTTT.

The gene calls are TRBV27 and TRBJ1-1, with 9 bases identical to TRBD1. CDR3 length equals 17 residues. J lost 0 bases, V lost 6 bases, and 11 bases had no gene match. Germline V gives CDR1 MNHEY, CDR2 SMNVEV (reference sequence). The CDR3 spells CASSITGGGFLNTEAFF. In DNA, the CDR3 is TGTGCCAGCAGCATCACAGGGGGCGGATTTTTGAACACTGAAGCTTTCTTT.

The chain couples TRBV19 to TRBJ2-1; D is perhaps TRBD1 (6 bases). This CDR3 has 14 amino acids. Trimming took off 7 bases at V and 0 bases at J, with 10 bases between the two ends. Germline V lookup: CDR1 LNHDA, CDR2 SQIVND (reference sequence). The CDR3 is CASTTGSSYNEQFF. CDR3 nucleotides: TGTGCCAGTACCACAGGGAGCTCCTACAATGAGCAGTTCTTC.

The rearrangement uses TRBV3-1 (or the pseudogene TRBV3-2) and TRBJ1-6; D ambiguous. The V end lost 4 bases, the J end lost 13 bases, and 17 bases lay between the germline ends. Germline values: CDR1 LGHDT, CDR2 YNNKEL (reference sequence). This CDR3 comprises 14 residues. The DNA for the CDR3 is TGTGCCAGCAGCCGTAATGACCGGGCAACCCCCCTCCACTTT. Residues: CASSRNDRATPLHF.

The V call is TRBV30, the J call TRBJ2-7; 8 bases match TRBD2. CDR3 length equals 13 residues. The germline V gene has CDR1 GTSNPN and CDR2 SVGIG (reference sequence). Trimming removed 5 bases from V and 1 base from J; junction bases left unmatched: 4. The CDR3 sequence is CAWDRGGSYEQYF. The CDR3 DNA follows: TGTGCCTGGGATCGCGGGGGGTCCTACGAGCAGTACTTC.

This sequence joins TRBV11-2 and TRBJ2-5; 9 bases map to TRBD2. CDR3 length: 14 residues. Germline trimming cut 5 bases from V and 4 bases from J; bases unmatched to any gene: 5. Germline lookup yields CDR1 SGHAT and CDR2 FQNNGV. CDR3 DNA sequence: TGTGCCAGCAGCCCTCAGACTAGCGGAGAGACCCAGTACTTC. This sequence encodes CASSPQTSGETQYF.

This chain uses TRBV15 with TRBJ2-2; D is possibly TRBD1 (5 bases). Trimming left V 8 bases short and J 1 base short, with 11 bases between. The CDR3 spans 14 residues. Germline lookup yields CDR1 LNHNV and CDR2 YYDKDF (reference sequence). CDR3 in DNA: TGTGCCACCGCCCTCGACAGGAACACCGGGGAGCTGTTTTTT. The encoded protein is CATALDRNTGELFF.

The chain joins TRBV19 to TRBJ1-4; 8 bases are a match to TRBD1. J was trimmed by 5 bases and V by 4 bases; bases with no gene match: 9. The germline gives CDR1 LNHDA, CDR2 SQIVND (reference sequence). This CDR3 comprises 16 residues. CDR3 protein: CASSTGRDRRNEKLFF. Written as DNA, the CDR3 is TGTGCCAGTAGTACGGGCCGGGACAGGCGGAATGAAAAACTGTTTTTT.

There are a few counts of this clone. V is TRBV5-1 and J is TRBJ2-7; D may match TRBD1 or TRBD2 (5 bases each). V was clipped by 0 bases and J by 5 bases, with 12 bases between them. Germline V lookup: CDR1 SGHRS, CDR2 YFSETQ. The CDR3 contains 14 residues. DNA for the CDR3: TGCGCCAGCAGCTTGGGGGACGTGGCGCACGAGCAGTACTTC. Its protein product is CASSLGDVAHEQYF.

CDR3 protein: CASSRGLVGEKLFF. CDR3 coding DNA: TGCGCCAGCAGCCGCGGGTTGGTTGGTGAAAAACTGTTTTTT. V gene TRBV4-1 combines with J gene TRBJ1-4; D not resolved. Germline V gene lookup returns CDR1 MGHRA and CDR2 YSYEKL. The ends were cut back, 4 bases at V and 7 bases at J, with 13 bases in the middle. The CDR3 has 14 amino acids.